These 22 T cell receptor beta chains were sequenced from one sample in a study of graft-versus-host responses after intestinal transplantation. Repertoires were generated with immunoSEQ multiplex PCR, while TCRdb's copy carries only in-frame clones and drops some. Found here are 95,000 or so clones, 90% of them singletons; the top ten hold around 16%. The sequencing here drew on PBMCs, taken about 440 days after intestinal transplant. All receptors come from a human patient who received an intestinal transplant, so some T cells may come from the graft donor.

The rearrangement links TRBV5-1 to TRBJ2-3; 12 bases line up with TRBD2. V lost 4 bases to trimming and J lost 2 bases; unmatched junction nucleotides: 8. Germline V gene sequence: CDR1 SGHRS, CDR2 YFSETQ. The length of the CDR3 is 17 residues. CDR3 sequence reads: CASSQFGLAGITDTQYF. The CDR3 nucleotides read TGCGCCAGCAGCCAGTTCGGACTAGCGGGAATCACAGATACGCAGTATTTT.

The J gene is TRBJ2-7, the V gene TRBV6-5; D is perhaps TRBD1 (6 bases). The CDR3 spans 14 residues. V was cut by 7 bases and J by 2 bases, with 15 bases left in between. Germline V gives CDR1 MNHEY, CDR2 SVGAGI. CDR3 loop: CASTTPGVPYEQYF. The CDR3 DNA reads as TGTGCCAGCACCACCCCAGGGGTTCCCTACGAGCAGTACTTC.

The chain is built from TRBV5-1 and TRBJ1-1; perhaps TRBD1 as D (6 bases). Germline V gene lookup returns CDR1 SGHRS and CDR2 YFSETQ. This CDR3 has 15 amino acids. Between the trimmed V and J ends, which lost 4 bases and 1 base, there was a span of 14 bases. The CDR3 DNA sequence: TGCGCCAGCAGCGTCGCTACAGGGCCGAACACTGAAGCTTTCTTT. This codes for CASSVATGPNTEAFF.

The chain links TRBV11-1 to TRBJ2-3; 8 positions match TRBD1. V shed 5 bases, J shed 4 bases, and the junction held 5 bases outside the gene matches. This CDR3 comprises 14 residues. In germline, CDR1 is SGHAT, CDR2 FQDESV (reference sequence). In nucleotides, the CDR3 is TGTGCCAGCAGCCCGGCAGGGGGCGCAGATACGCAGTATTTT. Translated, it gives CASSPAGGADTQYF.

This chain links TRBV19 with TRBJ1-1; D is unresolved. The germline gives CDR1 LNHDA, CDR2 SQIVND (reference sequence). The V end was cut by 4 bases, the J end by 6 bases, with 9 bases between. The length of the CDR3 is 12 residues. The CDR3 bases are TGTGCCAGTAGTAGAGGCTACGCTGAAGCTTTCTTT. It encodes CASSRGYAEAFF.

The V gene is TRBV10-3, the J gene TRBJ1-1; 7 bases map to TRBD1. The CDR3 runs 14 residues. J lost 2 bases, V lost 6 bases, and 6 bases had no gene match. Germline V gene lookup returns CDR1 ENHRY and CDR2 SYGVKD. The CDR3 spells CAIRGTASNTEAFF. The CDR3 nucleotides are TGTGCCATCAGGGGGACAGCATCTAACACTGAAGCTTTCTTT.

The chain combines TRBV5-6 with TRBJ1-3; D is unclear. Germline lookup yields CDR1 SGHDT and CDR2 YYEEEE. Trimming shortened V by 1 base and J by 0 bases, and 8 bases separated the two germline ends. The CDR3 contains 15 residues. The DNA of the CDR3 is TGTGCCAGCAGCTTGAGACGTACCTCTGGAAACACCATATATTTT. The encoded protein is CASSLRRTSGNTIYF.

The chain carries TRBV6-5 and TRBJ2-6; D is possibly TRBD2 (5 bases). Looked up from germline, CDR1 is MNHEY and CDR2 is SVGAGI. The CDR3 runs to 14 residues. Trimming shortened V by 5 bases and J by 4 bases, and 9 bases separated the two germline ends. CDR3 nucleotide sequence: TGTGCCAGCAGTACCGAGGGCGGGGCCAACGTCCTGACTTTC. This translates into CASSTEGGANVLTF.

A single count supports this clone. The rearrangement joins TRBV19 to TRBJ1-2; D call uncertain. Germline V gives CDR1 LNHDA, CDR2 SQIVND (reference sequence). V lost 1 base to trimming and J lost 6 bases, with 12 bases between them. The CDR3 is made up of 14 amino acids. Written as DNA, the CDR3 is TGTGCCAGTAGTATAGGAACAGCACCAAATGGCTACACCTTC. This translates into CASSIGTAPNGYTF.

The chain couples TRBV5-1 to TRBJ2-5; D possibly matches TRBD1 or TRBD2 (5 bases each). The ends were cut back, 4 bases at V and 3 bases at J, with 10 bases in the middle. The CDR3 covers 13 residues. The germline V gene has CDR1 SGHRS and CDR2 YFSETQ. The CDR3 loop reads CASSPGPEETQYF. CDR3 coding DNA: TGCGCCAGCAGCCCGGGGCCAGAAGAGACCCAGTACTTC.

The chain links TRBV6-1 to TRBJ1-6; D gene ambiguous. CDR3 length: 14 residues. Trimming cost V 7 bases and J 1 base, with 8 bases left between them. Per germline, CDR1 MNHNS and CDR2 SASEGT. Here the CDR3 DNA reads TGTGCCAGCATAGGGTCTTCCTATAATTCACCCCTCCACTTT. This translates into CASIGSSYNSPLHF.

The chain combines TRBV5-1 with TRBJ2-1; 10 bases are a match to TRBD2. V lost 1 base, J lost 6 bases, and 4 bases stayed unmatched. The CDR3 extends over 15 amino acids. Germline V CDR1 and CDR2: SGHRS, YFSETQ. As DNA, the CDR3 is TGCGCCAGCAGCTTGATAGCGGGGGGACCCAATGAGCAGTTCTTC. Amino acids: CASSLIAGGPNEQFF.

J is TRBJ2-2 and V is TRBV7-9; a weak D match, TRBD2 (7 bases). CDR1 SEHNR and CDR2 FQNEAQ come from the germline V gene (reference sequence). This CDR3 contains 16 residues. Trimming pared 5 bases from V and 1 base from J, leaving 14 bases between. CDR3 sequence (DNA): TGTGCCAGCAGCCCTCCGGGGGGCCGGAACACCGGGGAGCTGTTTTTT. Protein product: CASSPPGGRNTGELFF.

CDR3 nucleotides: TGTGCCATCAGTGAATGGGACGGCAAAAGCAACTATGGCTACACCTTC. It translates to CAISEWDGKSNYGYTF. The chain combines TRBV10-3 with TRBJ1-2, with D perhaps matching TRBD1 (5 bases). The CDR3 is made up of 16 amino acids. Trimming took 3 bases from V and 2 from J, leaving 16 bases between them. Per germline, CDR1 ENHRY and CDR2 SYGVKD.

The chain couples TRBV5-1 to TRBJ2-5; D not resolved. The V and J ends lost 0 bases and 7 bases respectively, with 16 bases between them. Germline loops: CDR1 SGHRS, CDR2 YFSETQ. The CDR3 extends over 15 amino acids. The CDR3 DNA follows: TGCGCCAGCAGCTTGGATTTAGTGAGTTCCTGGACCCAGTACTTC. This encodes CASSLDLVSSWTQYF.

Written as DNA, the CDR3 is TGTGCCAGCAGTTTATGGACCGACCCGGTTCTCTATGGCTACACCTTC. This sequence encodes CASSLWTDPVLYGYTF. The chain recombines TRBV27 with TRBJ1-2; no reliable D call. Trimming stripped 1 base from V and 4 bases from J, with 16 bases between. CDR1 is MNHEY and CDR2 is SMNVEV in the germline V gene (reference sequence). The length of the CDR3 is 16 residues.

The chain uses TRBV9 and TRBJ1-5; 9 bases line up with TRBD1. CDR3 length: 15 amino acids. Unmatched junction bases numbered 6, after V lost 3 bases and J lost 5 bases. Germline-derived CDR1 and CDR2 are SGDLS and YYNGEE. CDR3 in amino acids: CASSAGGTGYQPQHF. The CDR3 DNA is TGTGCCAGCAGCGCCGGCGGGACAGGGTATCAGCCCCAGCATTTT.

The CDR3 DNA sequence: TGCGCCAGCAGCTCCTTCGACCCCTCTGGAAACACCATATATTTT. Its translation: CASSSFDPSGNTIYF. This chain connects TRBV5-1 to TRBJ1-3; D gene uncertain. Trimming took off 3 bases at V and 0 bases at J, with 10 bases between the two ends. Germline V CDR1 and CDR2: SGHRS, YFSETQ. The CDR3 has 15 residues.

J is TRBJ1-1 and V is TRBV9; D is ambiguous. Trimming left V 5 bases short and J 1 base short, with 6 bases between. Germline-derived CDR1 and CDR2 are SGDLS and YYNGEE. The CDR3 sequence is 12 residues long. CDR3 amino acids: CASSAPNTEAFF. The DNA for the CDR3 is TGTGCCAGCAGTGCACCGAACACTGAAGCTTTCTTT.

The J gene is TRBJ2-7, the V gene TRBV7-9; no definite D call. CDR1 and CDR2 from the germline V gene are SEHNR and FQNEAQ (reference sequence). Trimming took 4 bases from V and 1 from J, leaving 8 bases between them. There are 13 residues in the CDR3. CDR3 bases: TGTGCCAGCAGCTCCGAAAATTCCTACGAGCAGTACTTC. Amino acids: CASSSENSYEQYF.

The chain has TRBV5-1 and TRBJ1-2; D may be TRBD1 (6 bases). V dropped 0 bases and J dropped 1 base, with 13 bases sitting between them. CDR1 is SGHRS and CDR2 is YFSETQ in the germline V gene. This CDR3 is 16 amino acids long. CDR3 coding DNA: TGCGCCAGCAGCTTGGCTGGGACACTGCATAACTATGGCTACACCTTC. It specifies CASSLAGTLHNYGYTF.

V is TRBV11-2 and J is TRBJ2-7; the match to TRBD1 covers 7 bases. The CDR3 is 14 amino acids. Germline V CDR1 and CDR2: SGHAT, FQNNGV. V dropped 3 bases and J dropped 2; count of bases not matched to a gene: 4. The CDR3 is CASSFGTVTYEQYF. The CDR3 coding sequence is TGTGCCAGCAGCTTCGGGACAGTGACCTACGAGCAGTACTTC.